Below are 7 T cell receptor beta chains sequenced from a single sample in a study of cytomegalovirus exposure and HLA in healthy donors. PCR used 60 Vbeta primers and 13 Jbeta primers. Here immunoSEQ multiplex PCR was the method, and the copy in TCRdb shows in-frame clones only, minus some. The repertoire has fewer than 300,000 clones, roughly 90% of them found once; the top ten carry 3.5% to 4.5%. Source material: PBMCs. The receptors stem from a man in his forties in good health and CMV-seropositive.

A word on this clone: Other nucleotide sequences from this sample produce the same CDR3. The V call is TRBV15, the J call TRBJ2-1; 14 bases agree with TRBD2. Germline trimming cut 1 base from V and 6 bases from J; bases unmatched to any gene: 2. This CDR3 is 16 amino acids long. In germline, CDR1 is LNHNV, CDR2 YYDKDF (reference sequence). In DNA form, the CDR3 reads TGTGCCACCAGCAGAGCGGGGACTAGCGGGAGCAATGAGCAGTTCTTC. Amino acid sequence: CATSRAGTSGSNEQFF.

This clone showed up just once. This rearrangement joins TRBV5-8 to TRBJ2-5; D assignment may be TRBD1 or TRBD2 (5 bases each). V was cut by 4 bases and J by 1 base, with 14 bases left in between. The CDR3 loop spans 15 amino acids. Germline CDR1 SGHTS, CDR2 YDEGEE. The CDR3: CASSLGRAVQETQYF. DNA of the CDR3: TGTGCCAGCAGCCTGGGGCGGGCAGTCCAAGAGACCCAGTACTTC.

The chain links TRBV25-1 to TRBJ1-1; D unresolved. The germline V gene has CDR1 MGHDK and CDR2 SYGVNS. The CDR3 is 15 amino acids. With 3 bases removed from V and 3 bases from J, the gap between germline ends came to 14 bases. CDR3 coding DNA: TGTGCCAGCAGTGATACTATTGGTCAGCACACTGAAGCTTTCTTT. Amino acid sequence: CASSDTIGQHTEAFF.

This chain joins TRBV10-2 and TRBJ2-1; 10 bases line up with TRBD2. This CDR3 region has 14 residues. Germline V gene data show CDR1 as WSHSY and CDR2 as SAAADI. Trimming cost V 3 bases and J 7 bases; bases outside gene matches: 3. The CDR3 reads CASSELAGGNEQFF. CDR3 DNA sequence: TGCGCCAGCAGTGAATTAGCGGGGGGAAATGAGCAGTTCTTC.

The rearrangement links TRBV6-1 to TRBJ1-1; 7 bases are a match to TRBD1. Germline V lookup: CDR1 MNHNS, CDR2 SASEGT. The CDR3 has 13 amino acids. V shed 8 bases, J shed 1 base, and the junction held 4 bases outside the gene matches. CDR3 residues: CASAGQPNTEAFF. The CDR3 nucleotides read TGTGCCAGCGCGGGACAGCCGAACACTGAAGCTTTCTTT.

The rearrangement uses TRBV7-8 and TRBJ2-7; 11 positions match TRBD2. The CDR3 consists of 15 residues. V gave up 1 base and J gave up 3 bases; unmatched junction bases: 2. Per germline, CDR1 SGHVS and CDR2 FQNEAQ. The DNA of the CDR3 is TGTGCCAGCAGCTTAGAGGGGACTAGCGGCTACGAGCAGTACTTC. The encoded protein is CASSLEGTSGYEQYF.

V gene TRBV5-1 combines with J gene TRBJ2-7, with 11 bases identical to TRBD2. This CDR3 is 16 amino acids long. Germline CDR1 and CDR2: SGHRS and YFSETQ. V was pared by 2 bases and J by 2 bases, with 6 bases of the junction left unmatched. For the CDR3, the DNA is TGCGCCAGCAGCTTAGGGGGACTAGCGGTAACCTACGAGCAGTACTTC. Amino acid sequence: CASSLGGLAVTYEQYF. The whole variable domain, remainder taken from reference TRBV5-1 and TRBJ2-7, is KAGVTQTPRYLIKTRGQQVTLSCSPISGHRSVSWYQQTPGQGLQFLFEYFSETQRNKGNFPGRFSGRQFSNSRSEMNVSTLELGDSALYLCASSLGGLAVTYEQYFGPGTRLTVT.